These 14 T cell receptor beta chains share one sample of origin, sequenced in a study of regulatory T cells in long-lasting Graves disease. Arm-PCR of CDR3 regions with iRepertoire HTBI primers generated TCR beta libraries. TCRdb itself ran the multiplex PCR reads through MiXCR, one entry per CDR3 protein. The table lists over 200,000 distinct CDR3 sequences, 18% of them singletons. Time point denoted: newly diagnosed GD, antithyroid drugs for less than 3 months. PBMC RNA was the source of the TCR library. A further study also used this sample, focusing on T cells in Graves' hyperthyroidism and ophthalmopathy.

The sequences come from peripheral blood mononuclear cells (PBMCs), collected at new diagnosis, from a patient treated with antithyroid drugs. The receptors stem from a woman younger than 45 with Graves disease.

This clonotype was observed at least ten times. This chain joins TRBV4-2 and TRBJ1-2, with D perhaps TRBD1 (5 bases). Between the trimmed V and J ends, which lost 0 bases and 2 bases, there was a span of 10 bases. CDR1 and CDR2 (germline): LGHNA, YNFKEQ. CDR3 size: 15 residues. The DNA for the CDR3 is TGTGCCAGCAGCCAAGATCAGGGATCCAACTATGGCTACACCTTC. Translation gives CASSQDQGSNYGYTF.

The rearrangement links TRBV6-1 to TRBJ1-3, with 10 bases that match TRBD1. Trimming took 6 bases from V and 0 from J; bases not matched to a gene: 8. Germline assignment: CDR1 MNHNS and CDR2 SASEGT. The CDR3 extends over 17 amino acids. The CDR3 sequence: CASSVQGQGSSGNTIYF. CDR3 DNA: TGTGCCAGCAGCGTGCAGGGACAGGGGTCCTCTGGAAACACCATATATTTT.

In its sample, this clonotype was seen a few times. This chain connects TRBV5-4 to TRBJ1-4, with D possibly TRBD1 on 5 matching bases. In germline, CDR1 is SGHNT, CDR2 YYREEE (reference sequence). The V end was cut by 5 bases, the J end by 6 bases, with 17 bases between. This CDR3 has 15 residues. The CDR3 DNA follows: TGTGCCAGCAGACTCCTGACAAAACAGGATGAAAAACTGTTTTTT. Protein: CASRLLTKQDEKLFF.

This clonotype was counted a few times. This chain links TRBV6-1 with TRBJ1-3, with 7 bases that match TRBD1. Per germline, CDR1 MNHNS and CDR2 SASEGT. J lost 3 bases, V lost 7 bases, and 3 bases had no gene match. This CDR3 has 13 residues. In nucleotides, the CDR3 is TGTGCCAGCACCACAGGGGATGGAAACACCATATATTTT. It is translated as CASTTGDGNTIYF.

The rearrangement uses TRBV6-1 and TRBJ2-3; D gene ambiguous. Trimming removed 7 bases at V and 0 bases at J, with 11 bases between. The CDR3 contains 14 residues. CDR1 is MNHNS, CDR2 SASEGT, per germline. The CDR3 DNA sequence: TGTGCCAGCAAACGGGCGACAAGCACAGATACGCAGTATTTT. Translated: CASKRATSTDTQYF.

On this clonotype: A much larger clone lies a single base off, so this may be a read error. This chain joins TRBV20-1 and TRBJ1-6, with 7 bases aligning to TRBD1. The CDR3 length is 17 residues. The germline V gene has CDR1 DFQATT and CDR2 SNEGSKA (reference sequence). This CDR3 reads CSARDRGGGADNSPPHF. The CDR3 bases are TGCAGTGCTAGAGATCGGGGAGGGGGCGCGGATAATTCACCCCCCCACTTT.

Many counts were recorded for this clonotype. The chain is built from TRBV20-1 and TRBJ2-3; TRBD1 matches 8 bases. CDR1 is DFQATT and CDR2 is SNEGSKA in the germline V gene (reference sequence). The CDR3 length is 16 residues. With V trimmed by 5 bases and J by 5 bases, 15 bases remained unmatched. The CDR3 region has the DNA TGCAGTGCTTTAACCACCTCGACAGGGACAGGAGATACGCAGTATTTT. Protein product: CSALTTSTGTGDTQYF.

This sequence joins TRBV20-1 and TRBJ2-1; 10 nucleotides agree with TRBD2. This CDR3 spans 15 amino acids. Germline trimming cut 0 bases from V and 7 bases from J; bases unmatched to any gene: 6. Germline V lookup: CDR1 DFQATT, CDR2 SNEGSKA (reference sequence). DNA of the CDR3: TGCAGTGCTAGAGATCTAGCGGGGGTTCTGAATGAGCAGTTCTTC. Protein product: CSARDLAGVLNEQFF.

CDR3 amino acids: CSVERSNTEAFF. In nucleotides, the CDR3 is TGCAGCGTTGAAAGGTCGAACACTGAAGCTTTCTTT. The rearrangement joins TRBV29-1 to TRBJ1-1; D unresolved. In germline, CDR1 is SQVTM, CDR2 ANQGSEA. This CDR3 contains 12 residues. The ends were cut back, 2 bases at V and 1 base at J, with 5 bases in the middle.

Ten or more counts support this clonotype. V usage is TRBV27 and J usage is TRBJ1-5; D unclear. There are 13 residues in the CDR3. Trimming cost V 5 bases and J 8 bases, with 13 bases left between them. The germline V gene has CDR1 MNHEY and CDR2 SMNVEV (reference sequence). This CDR3 is CASSRGNLEPQHF. The CDR3 DNA is TGTGCCAGCAGTCGGGGAAACTTAGAGCCCCAGCATTTT.

This rearrangement joins TRBV19 to TRBJ2-2; D remains unclear. CDR3 length: 14 amino acids. The germline V gene encodes CDR1 LNHDA and CDR2 SQIVND (reference sequence). With 6 bases removed from V and 1 base from J, the gap between germline ends came to 9 bases. Here the CDR3 DNA reads TGTGCCAGTAGCGCCAGGCGGAACACCGGGGAGCTGTTTTTT. This translates into CASSARRNTGELFF.

This clonotype was detected ten times or more. The chain links TRBV15 to TRBJ1-4; a possible D gene is TRBD1 (5 bases). The CDR3 totals 16 residues. Germline CDR1 is LNHNV and CDR2 is YYDKDF (reference sequence). The ends were cut back, 0 bases at V and 7 bases at J, with 15 bases in the middle. The DNA of the CDR3 is TGTGCCACCAGCAGAGATCCCGGGGCAGGGATTGAAAAACTGTTTTTT. Protein product: CATSRDPGAGIEKLFF.

This chain links TRBV19 with TRBJ1-6; tentatively, D is TRBD1 (6 bases). Trimming removed 3 bases from V and 8 bases from J, with 8 bases in between. Per the germline V gene, CDR1 is LNHDA and CDR2 is SQIVND (reference sequence). This CDR3 has 13 residues. The CDR3 nucleotides read TGTGCCAGTAGTATCCCAGGGGATTCACCCCTCCACTTT. Translation: CASSIPGDSPLHF.

This clonotype counts as medium-sized. V is TRBV18 and J is TRBJ2-1; no clear D. V was clipped by 0 bases and J by 5 bases, with 14 bases between them. The CDR3 sequence is 16 residues long. Germline CDR1 reads KGHSH; CDR2 reads LQKENI. CDR3 in amino acids: CASSPPSKGSNNEQFF. Written as DNA, the CDR3 is TGTGCCAGCTCACCACCGAGCAAGGGATCCAACAATGAGCAGTTCTTC.